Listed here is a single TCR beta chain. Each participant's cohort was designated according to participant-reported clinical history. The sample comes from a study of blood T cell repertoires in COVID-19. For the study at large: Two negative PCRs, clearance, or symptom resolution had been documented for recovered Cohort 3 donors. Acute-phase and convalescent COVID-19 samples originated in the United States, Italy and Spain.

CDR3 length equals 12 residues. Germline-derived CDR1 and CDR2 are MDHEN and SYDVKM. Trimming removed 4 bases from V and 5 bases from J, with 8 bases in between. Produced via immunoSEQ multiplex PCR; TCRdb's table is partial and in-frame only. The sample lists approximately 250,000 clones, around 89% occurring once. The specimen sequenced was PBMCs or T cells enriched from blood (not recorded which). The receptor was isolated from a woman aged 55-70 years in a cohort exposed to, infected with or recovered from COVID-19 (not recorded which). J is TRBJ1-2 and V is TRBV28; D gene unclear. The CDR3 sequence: CASSSPYYGYTF. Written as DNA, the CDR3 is TGTGCCAGCAGTTCCCCCTATTATGGCTACACCTTC.